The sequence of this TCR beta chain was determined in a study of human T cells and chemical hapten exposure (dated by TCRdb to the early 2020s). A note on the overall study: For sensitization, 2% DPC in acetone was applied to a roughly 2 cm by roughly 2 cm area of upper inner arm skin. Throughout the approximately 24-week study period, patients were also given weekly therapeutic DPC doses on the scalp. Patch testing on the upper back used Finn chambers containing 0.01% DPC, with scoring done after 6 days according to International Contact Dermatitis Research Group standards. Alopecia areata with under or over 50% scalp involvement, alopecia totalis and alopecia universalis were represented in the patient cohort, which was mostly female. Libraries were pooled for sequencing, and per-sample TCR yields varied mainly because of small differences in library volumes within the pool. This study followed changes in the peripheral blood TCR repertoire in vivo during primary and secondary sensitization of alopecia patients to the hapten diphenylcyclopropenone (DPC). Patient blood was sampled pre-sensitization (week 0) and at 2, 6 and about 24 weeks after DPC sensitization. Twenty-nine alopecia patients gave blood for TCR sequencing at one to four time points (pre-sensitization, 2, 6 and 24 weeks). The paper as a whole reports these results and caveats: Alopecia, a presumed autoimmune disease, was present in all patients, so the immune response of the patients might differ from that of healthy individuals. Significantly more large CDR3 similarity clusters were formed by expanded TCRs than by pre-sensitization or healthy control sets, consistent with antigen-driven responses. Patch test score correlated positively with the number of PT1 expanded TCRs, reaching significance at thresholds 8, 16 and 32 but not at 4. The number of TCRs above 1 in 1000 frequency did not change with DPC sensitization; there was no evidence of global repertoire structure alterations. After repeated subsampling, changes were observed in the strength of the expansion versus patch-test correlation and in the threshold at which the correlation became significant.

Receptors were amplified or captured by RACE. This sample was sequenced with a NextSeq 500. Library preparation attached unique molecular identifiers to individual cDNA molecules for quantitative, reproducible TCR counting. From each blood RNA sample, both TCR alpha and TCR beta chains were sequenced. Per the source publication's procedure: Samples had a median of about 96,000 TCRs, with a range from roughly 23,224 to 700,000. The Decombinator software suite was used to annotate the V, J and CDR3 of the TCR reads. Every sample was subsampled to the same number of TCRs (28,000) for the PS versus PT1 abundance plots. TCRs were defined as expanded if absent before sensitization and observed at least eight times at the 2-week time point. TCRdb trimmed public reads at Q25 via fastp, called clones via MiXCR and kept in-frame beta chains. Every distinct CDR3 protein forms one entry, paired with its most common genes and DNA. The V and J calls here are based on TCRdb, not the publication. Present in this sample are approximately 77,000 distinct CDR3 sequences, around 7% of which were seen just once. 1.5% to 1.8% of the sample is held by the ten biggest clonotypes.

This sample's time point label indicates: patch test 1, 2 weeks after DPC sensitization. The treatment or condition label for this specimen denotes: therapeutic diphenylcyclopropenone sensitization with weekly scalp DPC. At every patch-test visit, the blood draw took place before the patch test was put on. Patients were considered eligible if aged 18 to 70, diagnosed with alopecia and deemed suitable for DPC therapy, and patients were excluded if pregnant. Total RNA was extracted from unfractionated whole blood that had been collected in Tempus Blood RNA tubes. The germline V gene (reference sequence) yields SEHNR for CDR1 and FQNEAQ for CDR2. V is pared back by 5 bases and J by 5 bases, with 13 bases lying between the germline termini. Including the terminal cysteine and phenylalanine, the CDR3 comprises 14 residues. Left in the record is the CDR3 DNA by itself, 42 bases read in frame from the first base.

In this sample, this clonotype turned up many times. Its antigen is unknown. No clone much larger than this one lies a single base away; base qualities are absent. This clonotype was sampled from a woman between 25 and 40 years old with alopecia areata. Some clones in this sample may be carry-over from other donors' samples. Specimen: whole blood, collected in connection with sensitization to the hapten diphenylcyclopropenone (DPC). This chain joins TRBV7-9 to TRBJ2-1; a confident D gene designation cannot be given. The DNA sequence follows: TGTGCCAGCAGCCTAGAGCGAATTAACAATGAGCAGTTCTTC. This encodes CASSLERINNEQFF. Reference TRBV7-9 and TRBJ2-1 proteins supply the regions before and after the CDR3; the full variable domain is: DTGVSQNPRHKITKRGQNVTFRCDPISEHNRLYWYRQTLGQGPEFLTYFQNEAQLEKSRLLSDRFSAERPKGSFSTLEIQRTEQGDSAMYLCASSLERINNEQFFGPGTRLTVL.